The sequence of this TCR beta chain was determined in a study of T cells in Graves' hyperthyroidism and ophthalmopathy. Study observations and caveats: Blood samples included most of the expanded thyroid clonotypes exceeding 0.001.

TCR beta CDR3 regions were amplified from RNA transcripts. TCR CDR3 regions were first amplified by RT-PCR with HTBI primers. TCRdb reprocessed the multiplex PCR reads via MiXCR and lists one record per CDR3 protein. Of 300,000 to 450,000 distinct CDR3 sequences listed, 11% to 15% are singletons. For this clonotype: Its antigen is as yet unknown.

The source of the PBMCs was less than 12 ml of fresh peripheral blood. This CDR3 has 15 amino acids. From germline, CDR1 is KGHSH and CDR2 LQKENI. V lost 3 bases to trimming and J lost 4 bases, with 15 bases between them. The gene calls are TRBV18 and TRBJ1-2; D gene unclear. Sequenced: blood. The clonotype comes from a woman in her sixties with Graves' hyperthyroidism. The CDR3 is CASSPPDTFPYGYTF. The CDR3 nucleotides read TGTGCCAGCTCACCCCCTGACACTTTCCCCTATGGCTACACCTTC.